The entry below gives a single T cell receptor (beta chain) sequence along with its context. Its antigen is not identified. The same CDR3 can be traced to other DNA sequences in this sample. Sequencing was performed with immunoSEQ multiplex PCR; in TCRdb, only in-frame clones are kept and a portion is missing. The sample lists about 150,000 clones; 70% to 90% were seen once. This sample stems from a study of T cell responses to AZD1222 COVID-19 vaccine. Background on the study: Whether given at about 4 or about 12 weeks, second doses were pooled. Findings of the study overall: The sample set comprised mostly white British donors with more females, and clonal diversity was possibly underestimated.

The length of the CDR3 is 15 residues. V shed 3 bases and J 1 base; nucleotides not matched to a gene: 5. Germline assignment: CDR1 KGHSH and CDR2 LQKENI. The sequences come from peripheral blood, collected on day 0 of AZD1222 vaccination. The source is an adult in good health. The J gene is TRBJ1-1, the V gene TRBV18; 7 nucleotides align to TRBD1. The CDR3 reads CASSPRTGENTEAFF. CDR3 nucleotide sequence: TGTGCCAGCTCACCTAGGACAGGCGAGAACACTGAAGCTTTCTTT. Looking up the rest from reference TRBV18 and TRBJ1-1 gives the full variable domain: NAGVMQNPRHLVRRRGQEARLRCSPMKGHSHVYWYRQLPEEGLKFMVYLQKENIIDESGMPKERFSAEFPKEGPSILRIQQVVRGDSAAYFCASSPRTGENTEAFFGQGTRLTVV.